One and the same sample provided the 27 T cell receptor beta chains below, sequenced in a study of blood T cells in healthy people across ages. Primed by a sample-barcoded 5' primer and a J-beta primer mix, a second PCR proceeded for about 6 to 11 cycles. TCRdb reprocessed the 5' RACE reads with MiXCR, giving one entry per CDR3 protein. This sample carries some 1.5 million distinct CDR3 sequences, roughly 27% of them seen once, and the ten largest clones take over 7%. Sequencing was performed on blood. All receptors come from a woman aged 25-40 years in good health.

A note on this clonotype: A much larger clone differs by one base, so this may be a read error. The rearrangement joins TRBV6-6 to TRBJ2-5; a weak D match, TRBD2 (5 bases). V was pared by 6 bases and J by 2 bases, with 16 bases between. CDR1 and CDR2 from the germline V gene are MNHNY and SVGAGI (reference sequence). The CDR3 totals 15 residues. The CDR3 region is CASSPPTNGQETQYF. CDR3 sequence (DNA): TGTGCCAGCAGCCCACCGACTAACGGGCAAGAGACCCAGTACTTC.

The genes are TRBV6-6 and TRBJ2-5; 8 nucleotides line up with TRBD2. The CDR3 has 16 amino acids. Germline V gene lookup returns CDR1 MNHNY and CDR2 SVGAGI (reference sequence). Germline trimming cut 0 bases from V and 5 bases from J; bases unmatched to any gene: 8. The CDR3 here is CASSYSKRGGRETQYF. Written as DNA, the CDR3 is TGTGCCAGCAGTTACTCGAAACGGGGGGGCCGGGAGACCCAGTACTTC.

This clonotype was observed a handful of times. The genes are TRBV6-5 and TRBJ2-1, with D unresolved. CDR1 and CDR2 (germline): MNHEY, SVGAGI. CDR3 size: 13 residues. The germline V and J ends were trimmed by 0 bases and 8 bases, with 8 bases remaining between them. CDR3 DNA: TGTGCCAGCAGTTACTCGCTCAAATATGAGCAGTTCTTC. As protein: CASSYSLKYEQFF.

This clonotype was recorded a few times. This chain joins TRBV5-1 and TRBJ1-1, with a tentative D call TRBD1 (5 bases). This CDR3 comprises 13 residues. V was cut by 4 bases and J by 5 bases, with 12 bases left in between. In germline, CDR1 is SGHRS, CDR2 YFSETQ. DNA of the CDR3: TGCGCCAGCAGCGGGACCTCAGGGACTGAAGCTTTCTTT. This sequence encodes CASSGTSGTEAFF.

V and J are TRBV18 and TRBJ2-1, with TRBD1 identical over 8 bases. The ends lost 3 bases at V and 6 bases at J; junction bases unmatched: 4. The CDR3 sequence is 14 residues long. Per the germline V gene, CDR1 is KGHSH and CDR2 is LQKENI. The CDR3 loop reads CASSPGQAINEQFF. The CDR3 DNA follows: TGTGCCAGCTCACCGGGACAGGCCATCAATGAGCAGTTCTTC.

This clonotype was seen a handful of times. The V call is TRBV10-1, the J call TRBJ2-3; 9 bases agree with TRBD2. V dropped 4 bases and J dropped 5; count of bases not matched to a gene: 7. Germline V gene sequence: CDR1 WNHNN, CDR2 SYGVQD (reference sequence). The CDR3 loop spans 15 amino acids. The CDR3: CASSVSGGRGDTQYF. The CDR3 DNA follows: TGCGCCAGCAGTGTTAGCGGGGGACGCGGAGATACGCAGTATTTT.

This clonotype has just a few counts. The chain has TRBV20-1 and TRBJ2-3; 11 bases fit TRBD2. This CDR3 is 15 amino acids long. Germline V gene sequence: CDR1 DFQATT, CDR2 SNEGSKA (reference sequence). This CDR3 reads CSRLAGPGWTDTQYF. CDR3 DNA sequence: TGCAGCAGACTAGCGGGGCCAGGCTGGACAGATACGCAGTATTTT.

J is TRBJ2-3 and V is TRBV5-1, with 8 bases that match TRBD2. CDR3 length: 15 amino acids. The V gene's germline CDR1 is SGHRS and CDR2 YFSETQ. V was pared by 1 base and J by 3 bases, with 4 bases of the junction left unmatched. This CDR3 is CASSLFQRETDTQYF. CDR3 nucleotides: TGCGCCAGCAGCTTGTTTCAGCGGGAGACAGATACGCAGTATTTT.

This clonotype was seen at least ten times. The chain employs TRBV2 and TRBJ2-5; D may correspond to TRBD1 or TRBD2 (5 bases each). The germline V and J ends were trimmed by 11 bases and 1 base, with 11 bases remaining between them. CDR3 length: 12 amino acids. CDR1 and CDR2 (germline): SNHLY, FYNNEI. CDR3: CAGDVAQETQYF. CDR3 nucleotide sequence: TGTGCCGGGGACGTAGCCCAAGAGACCCAGTACTTC. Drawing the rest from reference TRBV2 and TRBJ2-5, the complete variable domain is EPEVTQTPSHQVTQMGQEVILRCVPISNHLYFYWYRQILGQKVEFLVSFYNNEISEKSEIFDDQFSVERPDGSNFTLKIRSTKLEDSAMYFCAGDVAQETQYFGPGTRLLVL.

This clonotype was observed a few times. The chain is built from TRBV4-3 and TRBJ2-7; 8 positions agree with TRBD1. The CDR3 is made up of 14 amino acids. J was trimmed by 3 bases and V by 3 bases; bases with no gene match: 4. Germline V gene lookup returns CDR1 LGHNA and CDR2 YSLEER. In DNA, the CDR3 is TGCGCCAGCAGCCAGAGTGACAGGGGCTACGAGCAGTACTTC. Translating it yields CASSQSDRGYEQYF.

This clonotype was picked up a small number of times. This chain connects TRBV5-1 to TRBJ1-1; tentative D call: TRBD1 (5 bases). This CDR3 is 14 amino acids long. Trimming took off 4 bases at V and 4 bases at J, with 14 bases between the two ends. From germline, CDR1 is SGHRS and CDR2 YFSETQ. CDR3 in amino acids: CASSGPGGGTEAFF. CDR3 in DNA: TGCGCCAGCAGCGGACCTGGGGGTGGCACTGAAGCTTTCTTT.

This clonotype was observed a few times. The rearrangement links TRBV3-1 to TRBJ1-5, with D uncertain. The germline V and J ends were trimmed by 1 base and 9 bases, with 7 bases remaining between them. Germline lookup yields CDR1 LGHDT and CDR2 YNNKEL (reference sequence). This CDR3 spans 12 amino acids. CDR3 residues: CASSQGWGPQHF. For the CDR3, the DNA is TGTGCCAGCAGCCAAGGGTGGGGGCCCCAGCATTTT.

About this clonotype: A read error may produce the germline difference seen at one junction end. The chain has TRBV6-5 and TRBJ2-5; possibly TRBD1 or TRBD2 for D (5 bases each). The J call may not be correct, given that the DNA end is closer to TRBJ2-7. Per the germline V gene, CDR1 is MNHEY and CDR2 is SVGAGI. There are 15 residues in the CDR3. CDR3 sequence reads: CASRRGATFSHEQYF. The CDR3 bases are TGTGCCAGCAGGAGAGGGGCCACCTTCTCCCACGAGCAGTACTTC.

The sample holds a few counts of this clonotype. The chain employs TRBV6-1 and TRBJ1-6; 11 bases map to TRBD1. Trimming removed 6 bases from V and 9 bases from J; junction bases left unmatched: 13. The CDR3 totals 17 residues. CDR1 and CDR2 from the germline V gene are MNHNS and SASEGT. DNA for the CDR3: TGTGCCAGCAGAAGGACAGGGGGCGCCTGGAGAGGTTCACCCCTCCACTTT. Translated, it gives CASRRTGGAWRGSPLHF.

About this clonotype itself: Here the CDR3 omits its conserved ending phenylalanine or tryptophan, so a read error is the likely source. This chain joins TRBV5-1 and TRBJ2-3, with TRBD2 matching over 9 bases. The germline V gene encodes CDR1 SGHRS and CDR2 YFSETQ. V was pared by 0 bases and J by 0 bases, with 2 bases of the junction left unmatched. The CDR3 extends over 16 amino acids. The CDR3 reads CASSLGLAVSTDTQYC. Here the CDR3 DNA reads TGCGCCAGCAGCTTGGGACTAGCGGTCAGCACAGATACGCAGTATTGT.

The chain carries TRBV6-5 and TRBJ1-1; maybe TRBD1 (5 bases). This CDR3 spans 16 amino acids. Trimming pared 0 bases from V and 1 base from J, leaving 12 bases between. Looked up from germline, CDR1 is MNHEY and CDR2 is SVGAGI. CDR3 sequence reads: CASSYSTGRANTEAFF. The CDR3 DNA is TGTGCCAGCAGTTACTCGACGGGCAGGGCGAACACTGAAGCTTTCTTT.

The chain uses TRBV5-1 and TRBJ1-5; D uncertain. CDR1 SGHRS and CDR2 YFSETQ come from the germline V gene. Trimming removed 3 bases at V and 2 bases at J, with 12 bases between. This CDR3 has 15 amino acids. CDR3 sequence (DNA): TGCGCCAGCAGCTCGGGCGGCGTTGGCAATCAGCCCCAGCATTTT. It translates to CASSSGGVGNQPQHF.

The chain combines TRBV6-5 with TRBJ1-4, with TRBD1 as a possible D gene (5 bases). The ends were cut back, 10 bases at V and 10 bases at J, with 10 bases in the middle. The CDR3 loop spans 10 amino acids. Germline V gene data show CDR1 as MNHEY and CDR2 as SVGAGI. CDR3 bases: TGTGCCACCTCTAGGGGAAAACTGTTTTTT. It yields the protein CATSRGKLFF.

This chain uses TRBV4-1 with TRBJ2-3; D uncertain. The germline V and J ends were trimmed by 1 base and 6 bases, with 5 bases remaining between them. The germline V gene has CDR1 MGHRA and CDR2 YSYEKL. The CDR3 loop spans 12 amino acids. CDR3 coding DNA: TGCGCCAGCAGCCAAGCGGAGGATACGCAGTATTTT. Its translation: CASSQAEDTQYF.

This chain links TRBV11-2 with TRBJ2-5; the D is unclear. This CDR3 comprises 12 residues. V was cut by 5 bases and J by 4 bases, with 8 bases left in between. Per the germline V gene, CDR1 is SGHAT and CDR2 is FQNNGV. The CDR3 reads CASSLQIETQYF. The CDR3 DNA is TGTGCCAGCAGCCTACAAATAGAGACCCAGTACTTC.

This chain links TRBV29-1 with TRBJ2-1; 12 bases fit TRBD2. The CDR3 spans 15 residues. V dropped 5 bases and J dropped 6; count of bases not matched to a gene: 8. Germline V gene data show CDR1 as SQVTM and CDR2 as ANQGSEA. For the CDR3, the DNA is TGCAGCGTTACCTTGTCGACTAGCGGGGGCAATGAGCAGTTCTTC. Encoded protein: CSVTLSTSGGNEQFF.

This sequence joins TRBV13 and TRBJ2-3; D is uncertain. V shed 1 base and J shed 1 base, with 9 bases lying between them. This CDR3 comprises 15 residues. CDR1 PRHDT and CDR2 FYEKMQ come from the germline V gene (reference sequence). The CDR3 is CASSLASPGTDTQYF. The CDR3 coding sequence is TGTGCCAGCAGCTTAGCCAGCCCAGGCACAGATACGCAGTATTTT.

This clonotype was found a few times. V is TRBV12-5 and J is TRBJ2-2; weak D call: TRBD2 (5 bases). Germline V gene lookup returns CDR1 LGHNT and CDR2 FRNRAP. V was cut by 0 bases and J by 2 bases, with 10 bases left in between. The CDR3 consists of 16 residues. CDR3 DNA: TGTGCTAGTGGTTTGGTACTGAGGGTCAACACCGGGGAGCTGTTTTTT. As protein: CASGLVLRVNTGELFF.

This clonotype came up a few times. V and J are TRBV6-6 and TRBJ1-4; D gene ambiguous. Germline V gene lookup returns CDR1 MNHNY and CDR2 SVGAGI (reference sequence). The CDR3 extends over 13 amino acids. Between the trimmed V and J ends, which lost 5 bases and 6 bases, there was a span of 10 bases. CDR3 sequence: CASSNPQDEKLFF. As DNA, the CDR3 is TGTGCCAGCAGTAACCCTCAGGATGAAAAACTGTTTTTT.

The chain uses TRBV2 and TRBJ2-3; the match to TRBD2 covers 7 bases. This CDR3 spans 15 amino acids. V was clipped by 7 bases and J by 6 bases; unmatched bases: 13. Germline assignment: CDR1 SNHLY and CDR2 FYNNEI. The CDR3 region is CASKGSSGGQDTQYF. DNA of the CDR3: TGTGCCAGCAAAGGGTCCTCGGGGGGTCAGGATACGCAGTATTTT.

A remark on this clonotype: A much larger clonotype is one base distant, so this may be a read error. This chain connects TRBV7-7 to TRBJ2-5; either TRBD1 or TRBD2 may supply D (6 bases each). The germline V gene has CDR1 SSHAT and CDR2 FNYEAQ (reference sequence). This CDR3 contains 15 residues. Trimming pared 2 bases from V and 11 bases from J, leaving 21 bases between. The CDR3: CASSLRRGVYNEQYF. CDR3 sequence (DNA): TGTGCCAGCAGCTTACGGAGGGGGGTATACAATGAGCAGTACTTC.

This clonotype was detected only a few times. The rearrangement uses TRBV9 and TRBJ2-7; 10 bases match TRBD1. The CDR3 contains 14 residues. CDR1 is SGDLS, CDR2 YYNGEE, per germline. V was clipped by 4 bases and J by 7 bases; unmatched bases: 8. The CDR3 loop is CASSLRQGAVEQYF. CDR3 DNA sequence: TGTGCCAGCAGCCTTAGACAGGGGGCGGTTGAGCAGTACTTC.